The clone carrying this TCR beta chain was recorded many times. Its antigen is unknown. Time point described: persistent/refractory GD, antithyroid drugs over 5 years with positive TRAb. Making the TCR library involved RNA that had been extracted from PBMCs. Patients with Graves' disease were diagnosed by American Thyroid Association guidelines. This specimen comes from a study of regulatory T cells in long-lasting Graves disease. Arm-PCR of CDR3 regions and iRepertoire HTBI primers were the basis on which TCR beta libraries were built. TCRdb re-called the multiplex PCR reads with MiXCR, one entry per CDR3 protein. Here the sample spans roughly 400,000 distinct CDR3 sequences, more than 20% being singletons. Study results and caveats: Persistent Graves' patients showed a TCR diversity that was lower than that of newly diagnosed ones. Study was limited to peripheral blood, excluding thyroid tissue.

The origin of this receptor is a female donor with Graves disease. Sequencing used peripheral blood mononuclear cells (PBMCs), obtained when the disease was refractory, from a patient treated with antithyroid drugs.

The CDR3 sequence is CASSLRTGETYEQYF. The CDR3 DNA sequence: TGTGCCAGCAGTTTACGCACAGGGGAGACCTACGAGCAGTACTTC. The chain employs TRBV27 and TRBJ2-7, with 7 bases fitting TRBD1. The CDR3 consists of 15 residues. Germline V CDR1 and CDR2: MNHEY, SMNVEV (reference sequence). The ends lost 2 bases at V and 2 bases at J; junction bases unmatched: 6.